Below are 23 T cell receptor beta chains sequenced from a single sample in a study of OX40 agonist ivuxolimab in advanced cancers. This table comes from immunoSEQ multiplex PCR, and its TCRdb copy is limited to in-frame clones, with some not included. There are about 28,000 clones in the sample; 75% to 95% occur only once, and 24% lies in the top ten. The specimen was CD4+ or CD8+ T cells sorted from blood, collected in a trial of the OX40 agonist ivuxolimab. The origin of the receptors is an adult with an advanced solid tumor such as melanoma, head and neck, liver or kidney cancer.

The gene calls are TRBV6-6 and TRBJ2-1; D uncertain. CDR3 size: 13 residues. CDR1 and CDR2 from the germline V gene are MNHNY and SVGAGI (reference sequence). The V end was cut by 4 bases, the J end by 1 base, with 5 bases between. The CDR3 region is CASSCGSYNEQFF. CDR3 coding DNA: TGTGCCAGCAGTTGCGGTTCCTACAATGAGCAGTTCTTC.

The V and J genes are TRBV28 and TRBJ1-4, with 9 bases aligning to TRBD1. The CDR3 totals 17 residues. Germline CDR1 is MDHEN and CDR2 is SYDVKM. V lost 6 bases and J lost 3; bases outside the gene matches: 11. The CDR3 DNA reads TGTGCCAGCAGCCCGCCACAGGGGGCATCGTCTAATGAAAAACTGTTTTTT. Encoded protein: CASSPPQGASSNEKLFF.

This clone was recorded only once. V usage is TRBV4-2 and J usage is TRBJ2-1; 12 bases fit TRBD2. Looked up from germline, CDR1 is LGHNA and CDR2 is YNFKEQ. The CDR3 consists of 18 residues. The trim removed 0 bases at V and 3 bases at J, leaving 6 bases unmatched. DNA of the CDR3: TGTGCCAGCAGCCAAGATCCCCTGACTAGCGGGAGCTACAATGAGCAGTTCTTC. It codes for CASSQDPLTSGSYNEQFF.

The chain uses TRBV11-2 and TRBJ2-5; 7 bases align to TRBD2. Germline CDR1 reads SGHAT; CDR2 reads FQNNGV. V lost 1 base, J lost 0 bases, and 5 bases stayed unmatched. CDR3 size: 16 residues. For the CDR3, the DNA is TGTGCCAGCAGCTTAGTGGCTAGCGGATACCAAGAGACCCAGTACTTC. It is translated as CASSLVASGYQETQYF. Looking up the rest from reference TRBV11-2 and TRBJ2-5 gives the full variable domain: EAGVAQSPRYKIIEKRQSVAFWCNPISGHATLYWYQQILGQGPKLLIQFQNNGVVDDSQLPKDRFSAERLKGVDSTLKIQPAKLEDSAVYLCASSLVASGYQETQYFGPGTRLLVL.

Note on this clone: Germline is not matched at one junction end, which may reflect a read error. This rearrangement joins TRBV5-5 to TRBJ2-7, with D possibly being TRBD1 (6 bases). The CDR3 spans 14 residues. Germline V gene data show CDR1 as SGHKS and CDR2 as YYEKEE (reference sequence). This CDR3 is CASSQGTGTYEQYF. CDR3 nucleotide sequence: TGCGCCAGCAGCCAGGGTACAGGGACCTACGAGCAGTACTTC. Supplemented by reference TRBV5-5 and TRBJ2-7, the full variable domain reads DAGVTQSPTHLIKTRGQQVTLRCSPISGHKSVSWYQQVLGQGPQFIFQYYEKEERGRGNFPDRFSARQFPNYSSELNVNALLLGDSALYLCASSQGTGTYEQYFGPGTRLTVT.

The chain combines TRBV7-9 with TRBJ2-3, with 8 bases aligning to TRBD2. With V trimmed by 4 bases and J by 2 bases, 11 bases remained unmatched. The germline V gene encodes CDR1 SEHNR and CDR2 FQNEAQ (reference sequence). The CDR3 covers 17 residues. DNA of the CDR3: TGTGCCAGCAGCTCCCCGGGAGGGGTCAGCTTCACAGATACGCAGTATTTT. Residues: CASSSPGGVSFTDTQYF.

The chain is built from TRBV5-1 and TRBJ2-7, with 9 nucleotides matching TRBD2. The length of the CDR3 is 14 residues. V lost 7 bases to trimming and J lost 2 bases; unmatched junction nucleotides: 7. Germline V gives CDR1 SGHRS, CDR2 YFSETQ. The CDR3 region has the DNA TGCGCCAGCCAGGAGGCGGGGGGGACCTACGAGCAGTACTTC. It yields the protein CASQEAGGTYEQYF.

This clone was seen once. The chain carries TRBV6-1 and TRBJ1-4; no clear D gene. The V end was cut by 6 bases, the J end by 7 bases, with 18 bases between. This CDR3 has 15 amino acids. Germline V gene lookup returns CDR1 MNHNS and CDR2 SASEGT. The CDR3 is CASSTNPGSGEKLFF. CDR3 DNA: TGTGCCAGCAGCACCAATCCGGGTAGCGGTGAAAAACTGTTTTTT.

This chain joins TRBV9 and TRBJ2-1; a possible D gene is TRBD2 (6 bases). V was clipped by 0 bases and J by 12 bases, with 22 bases between them. CDR1 SGDLS and CDR2 YYNGEE come from the germline V gene. The CDR3 extends over 16 amino acids. CDR3 bases: TGTGCCAGCAGCGTAGAAGGCGGGCTGATGGGGGGAGGGCAGTTCTTC. Translation gives CASSVEGGLMGGGQFF.

The V and J genes are TRBV13 and TRBJ2-2; TRBD2 aligns across 7 bases. The CDR3 covers 16 residues. J gave up 5 bases and V 4 bases, and 10 bases lay outside the gene matches. The germline gives CDR1 PRHDT, CDR2 FYEKMQ (reference sequence). The CDR3 region is CASSSSFARETGELFF. CDR3 sequence (DNA): TGTGCCAGCAGCTCATCGTTTGCGCGGGAGACCGGGGAGCTGTTTTTT.

The chain has TRBV27 and TRBJ2-7; D is undetermined. This CDR3 region has 15 residues. V lost 5 bases and J 0 bases, leaving 14 bases between the germline ends. Germline V gives CDR1 MNHEY, CDR2 SMNVEV (reference sequence). DNA for the CDR3: TGTGCCAGCAGTCCCCACGCTCCGAGCTCCTACGAGCAGTACTTC. Protein: CASSPHAPSSYEQYF.

The chain carries TRBV15 and TRBJ2-1; TRBD1 aligns across 10 bases. This CDR3 contains 16 residues. Germline V gene sequence: CDR1 LNHNV, CDR2 YYDKDF (reference sequence). V shed 0 bases, J shed 7 bases, and the junction held 6 bases outside the gene matches. Here the CDR3 DNA reads TGTGCCACCAGCAGAGAAGTGACAGGGGGCCTGAATGAGCAGTTCTTC. It translates to CATSREVTGGLNEQFF.

The gene calls are TRBV29-1 and TRBJ2-1; TRBD1 aligns across 8 bases. There are 13 residues in the CDR3. V was clipped by 6 bases and J by 2 bases; unmatched bases: 3. CDR1 is SQVTM, CDR2 ANQGSEA, per germline. CDR3: CSVTGEAYNEQFF. The CDR3, as DNA: TGCAGCGTGACAGGGGAGGCCTACAATGAGCAGTTCTTC.

CDR3 in amino acids: CASSAGSLYEQYF. Here the CDR3 DNA reads TGTGCCTCATCGGCAGGCTCACTCTACGAGCAGTACTTC. This chain connects TRBV11-2 to TRBJ2-7; D gene ambiguous. There are 13 residues in the CDR3. V lost 11 bases to trimming and J lost 3 bases, with 17 bases between them. Germline V gene sequence: CDR1 SGHAT, CDR2 FQNNGV.

The V and J genes are TRBV6-5 and TRBJ2-2, with a possible D match to TRBD2 (6 bases). Trimming removed 2 bases at V and 10 bases at J, with 14 bases between. The germline V gene has CDR1 MNHEY and CDR2 SVGAGI. The CDR3 runs to 14 residues. CDR3 coding DNA: TGTGCCAGCAGTTACGAGTCGGGAGATGAGGAGCTGTTTTTT. The encoded protein is CASSYESGDEELFF.

The chain uses TRBV5-4 and TRBJ2-1; D is perhaps TRBD1 (5 bases). The CDR3 loop spans 13 amino acids. The germline V and J ends were trimmed by 2 bases and 10 bases, with 13 bases remaining between them. CDR1 is SGHNT, CDR2 YYREEE, per germline (reference sequence). CDR3 coding DNA: TGTGCCAGCAGCTTTAAAGGACAATGGGAGCAGTTCTTC. Translated: CASSFKGQWEQFF.

V gene TRBV7-9 combines with J gene TRBJ1-5; the match to TRBD1 covers 7 bases. CDR1 and CDR2 (germline): SEHNR, FQNEAQ (reference sequence). Trimming cost V 4 bases and J 3 bases; bases outside gene matches: 3. This CDR3 spans 14 amino acids. This chain's CDR3 is CASSSGQPNQPQHF. The CDR3 DNA follows: TGTGCCAGCAGCTCGGGACAGCCCAATCAGCCCCAGCATTTT.

This chain connects TRBV9 to TRBJ2-7; the D is unclear. The length of the CDR3 is 15 residues. Per the germline V gene, CDR1 is SGDLS and CDR2 is YYNGEE. Trimming took off 0 bases at V and 0 bases at J, with 10 bases between the two ends. The CDR3 here is CASSVGSASSYEQYF. The CDR3 DNA reads TGTGCCAGCAGCGTAGGAAGCGCCAGCTCCTACGAGCAGTACTTC. Supplemented by reference TRBV9 and TRBJ2-7, the full variable domain reads DSGVTQTPKHLITATGQRVTLRCSPRSGDLSVYWYQQSLDQGLQFLIQYYNGEERAKGNILERFSAQQFPDLHSELNLSSLELGDSALYFCASSVGSASSYEQYFGPGTRLTVT.

The chain combines TRBV9 with TRBJ2-1; 8 nucleotides line up with TRBD2. V shed 8 bases, J shed 0 bases, and the junction held 4 bases outside the gene matches. The CDR3 is 14 amino acids. Germline V lookup: CDR1 SGDLS, CDR2 YYNGEE. The CDR3 reads CASSSGSSYNEQFF. The CDR3 DNA follows: TGTGCCAGTTCGAGCGGGAGCTCCTACAATGAGCAGTTCTTC. Full variable domain (outside the CDR3, taken from reference TRBV9 and TRBJ2-1): DSGVTQTPKHLITATGQRVTLRCSPRSGDLSVYWYQQSLDQGLQFLIQYYNGEERAKGNILERFSAQQFPDLHSELNLSSLELGDSALYFCASSSGSSYNEQFFGPGTRLTVL.

V is TRBV7-6 and J is TRBJ2-7, with 9 bases that match TRBD2. From germline, CDR1 is SGHVS and CDR2 FNYEAQ. With 3 bases clipped from V and 5 bases from J, the junction kept 8 bases outside the gene matches. The length of the CDR3 is 15 residues. This chain's CDR3 is CASSLRASGTDEQYF. The DNA of the CDR3 is TGTGCCAGCAGCTTGAGGGCTAGCGGGACGGACGAGCAGTACTTC.

The CDR3 nucleotides are TGCGCCAGCAGCCCCGACAGGGGCTACACAGATACGCAGTATTTT. Translating it yields CASSPDRGYTDTQYF. The chain employs TRBV4-3 and TRBJ2-3; 8 bases map to TRBD1. Germline V lookup: CDR1 LGHNA, CDR2 YSLEER. V lost 4 bases to trimming and J lost 2 bases; unmatched junction nucleotides: 5. CDR3 length: 15 amino acids.

This chain joins TRBV7-2 and TRBJ2-7; D remains unclear. In germline, CDR1 is SGHTA, CDR2 FQGNSA. Trimming stripped 1 base from V and 0 bases from J, with 7 bases between. The CDR3 has 14 residues. CDR3 protein: CASSLDPGSYEQYF. CDR3 bases: TGTGCCAGCAGCTTAGATCCGGGCTCCTACGAGCAGTACTTC.

Here the CDR3 reads CAISSRKANTEAFF. As DNA, the CDR3 is TGTGCCATCAGTTCCAGGAAGGCGAACACTGAAGCTTTCTTT. This chain joins TRBV10-3 and TRBJ1-1; D call uncertain. This CDR3 contains 14 residues. From germline, CDR1 is ENHRY and CDR2 SYGVKD. The germline V and J ends were trimmed by 5 bases and 1 base, with 11 bases remaining between them.